This TCR beta chain was recovered during a study of CD8 T cells in Susac syndrome. This clonotype came up once. An input of roughly 0.5 to 1 ug of RNA was subjected to reverse transcription using random hexamers. Amplification of TCR beta CDR3 was carried out by immunoSEQ multiplex PCR, which covered 54 Vbeta and 13 Jbeta segments. TCRdb processed the immunoSEQ multiplex PCR reads anew with MiXCR; each CDR3 protein has one entry. The table has around 300,000 distinct CDR3 sequences, around 90% seen once; the top ten hold about 0.07%. The source material was CD4+ T cells from PBMCs. This clonotype was obtained from a human donor with multiple sclerosis.

DNA of the CDR3: TGCGCCAGCAGCCAAGATCCCTATCTAGCCAAAAACATTCAGTACTTC. Translating gives CASSQDPYLAKNIQYF. V is TRBV4-1 and J is TRBJ2-4; D not resolved. The CDR3 has 16 residues. Germline loops: CDR1 MGHRA, CDR2 YSYEKL. V was shortened by 0 bases and J by 0 bases, with 9 bases between the two germline ends.